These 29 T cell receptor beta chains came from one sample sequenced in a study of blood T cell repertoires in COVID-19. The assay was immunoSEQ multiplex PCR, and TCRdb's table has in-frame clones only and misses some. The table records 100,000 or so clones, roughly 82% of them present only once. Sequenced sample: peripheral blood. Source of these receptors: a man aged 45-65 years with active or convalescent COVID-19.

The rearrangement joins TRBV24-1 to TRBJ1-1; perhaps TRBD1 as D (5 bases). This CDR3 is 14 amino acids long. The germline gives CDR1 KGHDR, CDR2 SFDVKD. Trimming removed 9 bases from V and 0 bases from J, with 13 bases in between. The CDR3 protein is CATHSGLMNTEAFF. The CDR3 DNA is TGTGCCACCCATTCGGGACTTATGAACACTGAAGCTTTCTTT.

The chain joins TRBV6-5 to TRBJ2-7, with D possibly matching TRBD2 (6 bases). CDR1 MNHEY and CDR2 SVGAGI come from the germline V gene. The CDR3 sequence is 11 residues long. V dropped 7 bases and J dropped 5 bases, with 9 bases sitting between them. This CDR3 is CASTGGHEQYV. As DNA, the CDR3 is TGTGCCAGCACCGGGGGTCACGAGCAGTACGTC.

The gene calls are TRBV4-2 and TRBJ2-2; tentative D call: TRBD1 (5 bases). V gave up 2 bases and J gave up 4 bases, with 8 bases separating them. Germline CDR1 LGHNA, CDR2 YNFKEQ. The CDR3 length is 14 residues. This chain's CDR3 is CASSQKGATGELFF. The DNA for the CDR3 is TGTGCCAGCAGCCAAAAAGGGGCCACCGGGGAGCTGTTTTTT.

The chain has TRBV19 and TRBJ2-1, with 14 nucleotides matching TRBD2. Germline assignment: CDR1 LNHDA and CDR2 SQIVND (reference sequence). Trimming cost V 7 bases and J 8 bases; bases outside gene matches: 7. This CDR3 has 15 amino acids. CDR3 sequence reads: CASKMTSGGADEQFF. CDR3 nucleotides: TGTGCCAGTAAAATGACTAGCGGGGGGGCCGATGAGCAGTTCTTC.

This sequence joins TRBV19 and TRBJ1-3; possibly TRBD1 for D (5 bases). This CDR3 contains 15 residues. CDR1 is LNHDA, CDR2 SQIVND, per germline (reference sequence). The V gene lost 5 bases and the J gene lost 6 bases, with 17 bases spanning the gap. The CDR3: CASSLPQDLENTIYF. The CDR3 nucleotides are TGTGCCAGTAGTCTTCCACAGGATTTGGAAAACACCATATATTTT.

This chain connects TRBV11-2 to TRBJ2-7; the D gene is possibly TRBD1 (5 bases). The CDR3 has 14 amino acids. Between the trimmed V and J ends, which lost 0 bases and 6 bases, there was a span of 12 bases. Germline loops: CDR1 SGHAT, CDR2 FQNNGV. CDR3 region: CASSLDDRRGEQYV. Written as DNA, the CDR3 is TGTGCCAGCAGCTTAGATGACAGAAGGGGCGAGCAGTACGTC.

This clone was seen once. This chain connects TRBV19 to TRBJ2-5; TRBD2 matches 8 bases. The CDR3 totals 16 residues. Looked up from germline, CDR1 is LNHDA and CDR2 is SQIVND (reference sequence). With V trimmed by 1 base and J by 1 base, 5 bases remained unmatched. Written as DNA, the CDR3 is TGTGCCAGTAGTATAGGGGGGCTAGCGGGCCAAGAGACCCAGTACTTC. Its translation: CASSIGGLAGQETQYF.

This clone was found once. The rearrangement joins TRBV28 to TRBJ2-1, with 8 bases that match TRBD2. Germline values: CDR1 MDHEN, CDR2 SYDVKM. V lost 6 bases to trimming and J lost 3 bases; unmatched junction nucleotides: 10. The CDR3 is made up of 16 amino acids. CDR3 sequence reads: CASSPPGAGGYNEQFF. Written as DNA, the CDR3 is TGTGCCAGCAGCCCTCCGGGGGCGGGGGGCTACAATGAGCAGTTCTTC.

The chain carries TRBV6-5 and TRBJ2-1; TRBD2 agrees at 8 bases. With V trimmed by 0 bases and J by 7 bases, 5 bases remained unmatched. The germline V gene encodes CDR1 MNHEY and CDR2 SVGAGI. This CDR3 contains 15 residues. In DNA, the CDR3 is TGTGCCAGCAGTTACTCCGGGGGGGTTGGAAATGAGCAGTTCTTC. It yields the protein CASSYSGGVGNEQFF.

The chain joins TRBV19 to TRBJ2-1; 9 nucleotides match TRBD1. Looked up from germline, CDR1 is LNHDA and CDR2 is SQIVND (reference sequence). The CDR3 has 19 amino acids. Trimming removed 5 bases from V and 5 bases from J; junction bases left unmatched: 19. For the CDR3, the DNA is TGTGCCAGTAGTCTCAAACCGGGACAGGGTTTGTTTCAGCACAATGAGCAGTTCTTC. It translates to CASSLKPGQGLFQHNEQFF.

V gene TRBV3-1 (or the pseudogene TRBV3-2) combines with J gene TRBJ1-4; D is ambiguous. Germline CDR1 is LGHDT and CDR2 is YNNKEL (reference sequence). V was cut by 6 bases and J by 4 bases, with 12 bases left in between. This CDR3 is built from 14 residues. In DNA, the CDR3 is TGTGCCAGCAGGGAGAGAACTCATAATGAAAAACTGTTTTTT. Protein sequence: CASRERTHNEKLFF.

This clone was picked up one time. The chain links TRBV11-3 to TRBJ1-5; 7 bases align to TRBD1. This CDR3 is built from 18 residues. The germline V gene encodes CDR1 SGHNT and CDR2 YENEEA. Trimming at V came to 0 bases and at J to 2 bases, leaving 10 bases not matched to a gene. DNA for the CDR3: TGTGCCAGCAGCTTAGAGGATGGAGGGGGCGCAGGCAATCAGCCCCAGCATTTT. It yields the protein CASSLEDGGGAGNQPQHF.

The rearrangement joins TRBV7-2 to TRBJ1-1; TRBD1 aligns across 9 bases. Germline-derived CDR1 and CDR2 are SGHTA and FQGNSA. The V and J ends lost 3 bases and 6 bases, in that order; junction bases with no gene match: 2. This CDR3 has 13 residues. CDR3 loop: CASSLGQGSEAFF. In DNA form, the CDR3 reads TGTGCCAGCAGCTTGGGACAGGGATCTGAAGCTTTCTTT.

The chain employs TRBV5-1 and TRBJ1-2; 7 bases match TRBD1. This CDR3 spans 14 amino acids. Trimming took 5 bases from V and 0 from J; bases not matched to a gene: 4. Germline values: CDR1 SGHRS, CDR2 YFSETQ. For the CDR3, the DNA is TGCGCCAGCAGGGACAGGTACTCTAACTATGGCTACACCTTC. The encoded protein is CASRDRYSNYGYTF.

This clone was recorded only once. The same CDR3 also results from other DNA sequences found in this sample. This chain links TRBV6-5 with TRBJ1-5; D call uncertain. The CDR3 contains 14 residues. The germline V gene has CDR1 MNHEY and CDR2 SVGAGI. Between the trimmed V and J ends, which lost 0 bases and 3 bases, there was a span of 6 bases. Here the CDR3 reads CASSYSEDNQPQHF. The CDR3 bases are TGTGCCAGCAGTTACTCTGAGGACAATCAGCCCCAGCATTTT.

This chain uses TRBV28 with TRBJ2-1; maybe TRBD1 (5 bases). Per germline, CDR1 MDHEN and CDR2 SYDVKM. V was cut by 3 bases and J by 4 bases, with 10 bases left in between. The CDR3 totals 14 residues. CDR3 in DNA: TGTGCCAGCAGTTTTGACAGAATTTACAATGAGCAGTTCTTC. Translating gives CASSFDRIYNEQFF.

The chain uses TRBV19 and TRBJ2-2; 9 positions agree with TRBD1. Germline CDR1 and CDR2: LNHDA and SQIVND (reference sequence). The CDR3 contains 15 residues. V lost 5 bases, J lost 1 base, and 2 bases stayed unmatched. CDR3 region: CASSAGQGNTGELFF. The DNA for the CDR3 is TGTGCCAGTAGTGCGGGACAGGGGAACACCGGGGAGCTGTTTTTT.

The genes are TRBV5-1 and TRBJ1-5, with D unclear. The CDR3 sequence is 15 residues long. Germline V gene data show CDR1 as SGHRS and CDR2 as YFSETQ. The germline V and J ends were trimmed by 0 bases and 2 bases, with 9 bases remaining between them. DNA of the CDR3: TGCGCCAGCAGCTTGGCTCCAGCGGGCAATCAGCCCCAGCATTTT. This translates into CASSLAPAGNQPQHF.

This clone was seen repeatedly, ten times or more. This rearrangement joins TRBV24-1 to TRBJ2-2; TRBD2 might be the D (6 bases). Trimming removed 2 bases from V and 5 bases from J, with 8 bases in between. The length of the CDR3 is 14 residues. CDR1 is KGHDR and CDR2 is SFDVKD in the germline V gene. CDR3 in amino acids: CATSDWRGTGELFF. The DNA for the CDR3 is TGTGCCACCAGTGATTGGCGGGGAACCGGGGAGCTGTTTTTT.

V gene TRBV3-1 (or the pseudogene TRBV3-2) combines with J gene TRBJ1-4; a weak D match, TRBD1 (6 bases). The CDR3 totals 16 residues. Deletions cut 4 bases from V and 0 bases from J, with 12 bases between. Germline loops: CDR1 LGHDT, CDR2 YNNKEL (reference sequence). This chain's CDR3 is CASSRDNAATNEKLFF. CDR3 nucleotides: TGTGCCAGCAGCCGGGACAACGCTGCAACTAATGAAAAACTGTTTTTT.

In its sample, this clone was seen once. The CDR3 sequence: CASSLVAAVRFGNSPLHF. CDR3 DNA sequence: TGTGCCAGCAGCTTAGTGGCTGCCGTTCGGTTCGGGAATTCACCCCTCCACTTT. The chain couples TRBV7-2 to TRBJ1-6; D is ambiguous. V was shortened by 1 base and J by 7 bases, with 20 bases between the two germline ends. This CDR3 contains 18 residues. CDR1 SGHTA and CDR2 FQGNSA come from the germline V gene.

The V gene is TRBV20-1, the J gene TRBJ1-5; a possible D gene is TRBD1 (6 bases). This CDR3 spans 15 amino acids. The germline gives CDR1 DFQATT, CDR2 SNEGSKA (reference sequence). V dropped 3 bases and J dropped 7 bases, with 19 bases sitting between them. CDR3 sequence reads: CSASQASGTIQPQHF. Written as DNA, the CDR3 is TGCAGTGCTAGTCAAGCCAGCGGGACAATCCAGCCCCAGCATTTT.

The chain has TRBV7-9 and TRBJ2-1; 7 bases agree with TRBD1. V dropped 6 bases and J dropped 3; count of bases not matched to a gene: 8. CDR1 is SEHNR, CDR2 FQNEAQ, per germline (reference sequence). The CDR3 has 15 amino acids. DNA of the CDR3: TGTGCCAGCAGTCCAGGGGGAGAACTCTACAATGAGCAGTTCTTC. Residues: CASSPGGELYNEQFF.

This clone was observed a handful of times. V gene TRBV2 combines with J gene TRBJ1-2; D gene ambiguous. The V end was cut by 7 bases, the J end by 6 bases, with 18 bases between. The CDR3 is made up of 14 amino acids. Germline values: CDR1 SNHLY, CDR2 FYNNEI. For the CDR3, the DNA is TGTGCCAGCACCTCTCTTTCCCCTATGGATGGCTACACCTTC. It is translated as CASTSLSPMDGYTF.

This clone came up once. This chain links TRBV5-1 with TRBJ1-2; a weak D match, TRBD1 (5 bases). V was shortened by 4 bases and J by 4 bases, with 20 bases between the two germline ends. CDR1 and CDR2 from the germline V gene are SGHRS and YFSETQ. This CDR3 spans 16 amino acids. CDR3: CASSPPPGAGSYGYTF. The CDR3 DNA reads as TGCGCCAGCAGCCCCCCCCCTGGGGCGGGGAGCTATGGCTACACCTTC.

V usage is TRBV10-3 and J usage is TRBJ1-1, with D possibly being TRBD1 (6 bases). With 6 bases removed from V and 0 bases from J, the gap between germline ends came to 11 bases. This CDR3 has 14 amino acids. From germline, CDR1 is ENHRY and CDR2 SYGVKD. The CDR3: CAIRTGALNTEAFF. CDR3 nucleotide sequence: TGTGCCATCAGGACAGGAGCTTTGAACACTGAAGCTTTCTTT.

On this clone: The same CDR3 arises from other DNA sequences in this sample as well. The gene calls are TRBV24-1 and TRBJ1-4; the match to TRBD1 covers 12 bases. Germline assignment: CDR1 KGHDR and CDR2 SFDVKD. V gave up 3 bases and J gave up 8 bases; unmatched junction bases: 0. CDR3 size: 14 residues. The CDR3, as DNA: TGTGCCACCAGTGATGGGACAGGGGGCGAAAAACTGTTTTTT. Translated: CATSDGTGGEKLFF.

The CDR3 here is CASSFQGSGEQYV. The CDR3 nucleotides read TGTGCCAGCAGCTTTCAGGGTTCGGGCGAGCAGTACGTC. The chain has TRBV7-2 and TRBJ2-7; possibly TRBD1 for D (5 bases). With 3 bases removed from V and 6 bases from J, the gap between germline ends came to 12 bases. CDR3 size: 13 residues. Germline assignment: CDR1 SGHTA and CDR2 FQGNSA.

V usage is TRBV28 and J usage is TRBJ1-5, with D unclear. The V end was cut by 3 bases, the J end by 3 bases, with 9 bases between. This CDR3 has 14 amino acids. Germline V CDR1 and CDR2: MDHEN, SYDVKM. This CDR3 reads CASSFGLFNQPQHF. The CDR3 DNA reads TGTGCCAGCAGTTTTGGGCTCTTCAATCAGCCCCAGCATTTT.